Shown below are 27 T cell receptor beta chains from a single sample sequenced in a study of memory CD4+ T cells and cytomegalovirus serostatus. Profiled with immunoSEQ multiplex PCR; TCRdb holds only in-frame clones, not every one. The profile shows some 41,000 clones, about four fifths of them singletons. Single viable CD3+CD4+CD8-CD45RO+ cells were sorted as the memory CD4+ T cells. The sample comprised memory CD4+ T cells from blood. These receptors came from an adult in good health and CMV-seronegative.

V gene TRBV7-3 combines with J gene TRBJ2-6, with D possibly matching TRBD2 (5 bases). With 1 base removed from V and 0 bases from J, the gap between germline ends came to 7 bases. Germline CDR1 SGHTA, CDR2 FQGTGA. The CDR3 is made up of 16 amino acids. The CDR3 nucleotides are TGTGCCAGCAGCTTAAGCGGGTACTCTGGGGCCAACGTCCTGACTTTC. It is translated as CASSLSGYSGANVLTF.

This clone appeared a few times. The CDR3 coding sequence is TGTGCCAGTAGTTTGACAGAGAACACTGAAGCTTTCTTT. Translated, it gives CASSLTENTEAFF. The chain links TRBV19 to TRBJ1-1; possibly TRBD1 for D (5 bases). Trimming stripped 5 bases from V and 1 base from J, with 8 bases between. The CDR3 extends over 13 amino acids. The germline CDR1 and CDR2 sequences are LNHDA and SQIVND (reference sequence).

The chain employs TRBV19 and TRBJ2-3; 7 positions match TRBD1. There are 15 residues in the CDR3. The trim removed 6 bases at V and 6 bases at J, leaving 12 bases unmatched. Per germline, CDR1 LNHDA and CDR2 SQIVND (reference sequence). In DNA, the CDR3 is TGTGCCAGTAGCACTACCCGAACAGGGGTTGATACGCAGTATTTT. Encoded protein: CASSTTRTGVDTQYF.

In this sample, this clone turned up once. This sequence joins TRBV7-8 and TRBJ1-6; 10 bases align to TRBD1. The CDR3 runs to 17 residues. In germline, CDR1 is SGHVS, CDR2 FQNEAQ. V lost 5 bases, J lost 1 base, and 5 bases stayed unmatched. The CDR3 nucleotides are TGTGCCAGCAGCCCACGGACAGGGGGGTCCTATAATTCACCCCTCCACTTT. Encoded protein: CASSPRTGGSYNSPLHF.

The chain employs TRBV18 and TRBJ2-7; D is ambiguous. The germline gives CDR1 KGHSH, CDR2 LQKENI. CDR3 length: 13 amino acids. The V end was cut by 3 bases, the J end by 7 bases, with 13 bases between. The CDR3 DNA follows: TGTGCCAGCTCACCTCACCCCTTAGGGGAGCAGTACTTC. This translates into CASSPHPLGEQYF. Variable domain in full (rest from reference TRBV18 and TRBJ2-7): NAGVMQNPRHLVRRRGQEARLRCSPMKGHSHVYWYRQLPEEGLKFMVYLQKENIIDESGMPKERFSAEFPKEGPSILRIQQVVRGDSAAYFCASSPHPLGEQYFGPGTRLTVT.

V gene TRBV7-6 combines with J gene TRBJ1-1, with a tentative D call TRBD1 (5 bases). The V gene lost 7 bases and the J gene lost 6 bases, with 21 bases spanning the gap. CDR1 SGHVS and CDR2 FNYEAQ come from the germline V gene. The CDR3 runs 15 residues. This chain's CDR3 is CASTPQRGFGAEAFF. The CDR3 DNA sequence: TGTGCCAGCACCCCGCAAAGGGGTTTCGGCGCTGAAGCTTTCTTT.

This rearrangement joins TRBV7-4 to TRBJ2-1, with D hard to call. Trimming stripped 5 bases from V and 6 bases from J, with 14 bases between. Germline CDR1 and CDR2: SGHVT and SQSDAQ. CDR3 length: 14 amino acids. The CDR3 coding sequence is TGTGCCAGCAGCCCTAGGGTTCTAGGCAATGAGCAGTTCTTC. This codes for CASSPRVLGNEQFF. The complete variable domain, with remaining parts taken from reference TRBV7-4 and TRBJ2-1, reads GAGVSQSPRYKVAKRGRDVALRCDSISGHVTLYWYRQTLGQGSEVLTYSQSDAQRDKSGRPSGRFSAERPERSVSTLKIQRTEQGDSAVYLCASSPRVLGNEQFFGPGTRLTVL.

This clone was seen a few times. V is TRBV2 and J is TRBJ1-2, with 8 positions matching TRBD1. Losses at the gene ends were 3 bases for V and 4 bases for J; bases not matched to a gene: 4. This CDR3 has 14 amino acids. Looked up from germline, CDR1 is SNHLY and CDR2 is FYNNEI. The CDR3 sequence: CASSDGQGGYGYTF. CDR3 nucleotide sequence: TGTGCCAGCAGTGACGGACAGGGTGGCTATGGCTACACCTTC. Using reference TRBV2 and TRBJ1-2 for the parts outside the CDR3, the full variable domain is EPEVTQTPSHQVTQMGQEVILRCVPISNHLYFYWYRQILGQKVEFLVSFYNNEISEKSEIFDDQFSVERPDGSNFTLKIRSTKLEDSAMYFCASSDGQGGYGYTFGSGTRLTVV.

The V and J genes are TRBV27 and TRBJ1-2, with 8 nucleotides matching TRBD1. In germline, CDR1 is MNHEY, CDR2 SMNVEV (reference sequence). The CDR3 is made up of 17 amino acids. Trimming cost V 2 bases and J 4 bases; bases outside gene matches: 12. The CDR3 DNA follows: TGTGCCAGCAGTTTAAAAGGAGGCAGGGGGCGCGTCTATGGCTACACCTTC. Protein: CASSLKGGRGRVYGYTF.

This clone was counted a few times. V and J are TRBV7-9 and TRBJ2-7, with 8 bases that match TRBD1. Germline assignment: CDR1 SEHNR and CDR2 FQNEAQ (reference sequence). The V and J ends lost 3 bases and 6 bases, in that order; junction bases with no gene match: 4. CDR3 length: 13 amino acids. The CDR3 loop is CASSFSTGVEQYF. CDR3 in DNA: TGTGCCAGCAGCTTCTCGACAGGGGTCGAGCAGTACTTC.

V is TRBV2 and J is TRBJ2-3; D ambiguous. The germline V and J ends were trimmed by 8 bases and 5 bases, with 8 bases remaining between them. Germline CDR1 reads SNHLY; CDR2 reads FYNNEI. This CDR3 is built from 11 residues. CDR3 protein: CASSSGDTQYF. CDR3 DNA sequence: TGTGCCAGCTCTTCGGGAGATACGCAGTATTTT. The full variable domain, rest sourced from reference TRBV2 and TRBJ2-3, is EPEVTQTPSHQVTQMGQEVILRCVPISNHLYFYWYRQILGQKVEFLVSFYNNEISEKSEIFDDQFSVERPDGSNFTLKIRSTKLEDSAMYFCASSSGDTQYFGPGTRLTVL.

This chain joins TRBV5-6 and TRBJ1-4; the D is unclear. Trimming stripped 4 bases from V and 7 bases from J, with 20 bases between. Germline CDR1 SGHDT, CDR2 YYEEEE. The CDR3 length is 16 residues. DNA of the CDR3: TGTGCCAGCAGCCAAGTTAGGGATCAAAGCGTTGAAAAACTGTTTTTT. Translating it yields CASSQVRDQSVEKLFF.

The chain is built from TRBV6-5 and TRBJ2-2; tentatively, D is TRBD1 (5 bases). This CDR3 is 16 amino acids long. Trimming cost V 0 bases and J 1 base, with 9 bases left between them. Germline V gives CDR1 MNHEY, CDR2 SVGAGI. CDR3: CASSYSAGLNTGELFF. The CDR3 DNA is TGTGCCAGCAGTTACTCGGCAGGGCTGAACACCGGGGAGCTGTTTTTT.

The CDR3 loop reads CASTDTPTSGNEQFF. In nucleotides, the CDR3 is TGTGCCAGTACCGACACCCCCACTAGCGGCAATGAGCAGTTCTTC. The chain has TRBV19 and TRBJ2-1; 8 bases align to TRBD2. The CDR3 is 15 amino acids. Germline values: CDR1 LNHDA, CDR2 SQIVND (reference sequence). J gave up 6 bases and V 7 bases, and 11 bases lay outside the gene matches.

This rearrangement joins TRBV19 to TRBJ2-2; TRBD1 aligns across 8 bases. The CDR3 sequence is 13 residues long. V was clipped by 6 bases and J by 6 bases; unmatched bases: 3. In germline, CDR1 is LNHDA, CDR2 SQIVND (reference sequence). For the CDR3, the DNA is TGTGCCAGTAGACCGACAGGGGCCGGGGAGCTGTTTTTT. Protein sequence: CASRPTGAGELFF. The variable domain in full, completed from reference TRBV19 and TRBJ2-2, reads DGGITQSPKYLFRKEGQNVTLSCEQNLNHDAMYWYRQDPGQGLRLIYYSQIVNDFQKGDIAEGYSVSREKKESFPLTVTSAQKNPTAFYLCASRPTGAGELFFGEGSRLTVL.

This clone has a handful of counts. The chain is built from TRBV28 and TRBJ1-5; D might be TRBD1 (5 bases). CDR1 and CDR2 from the germline V gene are MDHEN and SYDVKM. Deletions cut 2 bases from V and 8 bases from J, with 10 bases between. This CDR3 spans 13 amino acids. This CDR3 reads CASSLGGVKPQHF. DNA of the CDR3: TGTGCCAGCAGTTTAGGGGGGGTGAAGCCCCAGCATTTT.

CDR3 sequence (DNA): TGTGCCAGCAGCCTAATGACAGGGAGCGAAAAACTGTTTTTT. Its protein product is CASSLMTGSEKLFF. The chain carries TRBV7-9 and TRBJ1-4; 7 bases fit TRBD1. The ends lost 5 bases at V and 8 bases at J; junction bases unmatched: 8. The V gene's germline CDR1 is SEHNR and CDR2 FQNEAQ (reference sequence). The CDR3 is 14 amino acids.

This clone was counted between two and nine times. The chain has TRBV9 and TRBJ2-1; 7 bases are a match to TRBD2. The CDR3 consists of 16 residues. In germline, CDR1 is SGDLS, CDR2 YYNGEE. The V gene end was trimmed by 4 bases and the J gene end by 0 bases; junction bases not matched to a gene: 7. The CDR3 loop reads CASSLTGGGSYNEQFF. CDR3 DNA sequence: TGTGCCAGCAGCCTAACTGGGGGGGGCTCCTACAATGAGCAGTTCTTC.

The chain is built from TRBV29-1 and TRBJ2-1; 13 bases align to TRBD2. The CDR3 length is 13 residues. Germline lookup yields CDR1 SQVTM and CDR2 ANQGSEA. With 7 bases clipped from V and 15 bases from J, the junction kept 12 bases outside the gene matches. CDR3 in amino acids: CSARPTSGGVPFF. The CDR3 DNA reads as TGCAGCGCCCGACCAACTAGCGGGGGGGTCCCGTTCTTC.

J is TRBJ1-4 and V is TRBV7-9, with D hard to call. The CDR3 loop spans 15 amino acids. Germline lookup yields CDR1 SEHNR and CDR2 FQNEAQ (reference sequence). Between the trimmed V and J ends, which lost 5 bases and 7 bases, there was a span of 17 bases. The CDR3 DNA reads as TGTGCCAGCAGCACCCGACTGGGGTCAACTGAAAAACTGTTTTTT. Its protein product is CASSTRLGSTEKLFF.

The V call is TRBV5-5, the J call TRBJ2-6; D gene unclear. CDR1 SGHKS and CDR2 YYEKEE come from the germline V gene (reference sequence). V was shortened by 6 bases and J by 1 base, with 8 bases between the two germline ends. CDR3 length equals 14 residues. CDR3 nucleotides: TGTGCCAGCACGAGTAGGTCTGGGGCCAACGTCCTGACTTTC. This codes for CASTSRSGANVLTF.

This chain uses TRBV5-1 with TRBJ1-6; maybe TRBD1 (5 bases). V lost 6 bases, J lost 3 bases, and 10 bases lay in between. The germline gives CDR1 SGHRS, CDR2 YFSETQ. The CDR3 consists of 14 residues. The CDR3 sequence: CASTQGDYNSPLHF. The DNA for the CDR3 is TGCGCCAGCACCCAGGGCGACTATAATTCACCCCTCCACTTT.

This clone has a handful of counts. The V gene is TRBV7-3, the J gene TRBJ2-1, with D possibly matching TRBD1 (6 bases). Germline assignment: CDR1 SGHTA and CDR2 FQGTGA. The CDR3 has 15 amino acids. With 1 base removed from V and 5 bases from J, the gap between germline ends came to 12 bases. The CDR3 protein is CASSLKNTGNNEQFF. In nucleotides, the CDR3 is TGTGCCAGCAGCTTAAAGAATACAGGGAACAATGAGCAGTTCTTC.

The chain recombines TRBV6-1 with TRBJ1-6; maybe TRBD1 (5 bases). CDR3 length: 15 residues. The ends were cut back, 6 bases at V and 7 bases at J, with 16 bases in the middle. Germline V gene sequence: CDR1 MNHNS, CDR2 SASEGT. The CDR3 sequence is CASRDTGRLNSPLHF. The CDR3 nucleotides read TGTGCCAGCAGGGACACGGGACGGCTAAATTCACCCCTCCACTTT.

The chain carries TRBV2 and TRBJ1-4; 7 nucleotides line up with TRBD1. The V gene end was trimmed by 7 bases and the J gene end by 5 bases; junction bases not matched to a gene: 7. This CDR3 comprises 14 residues. Germline V lookup: CDR1 SNHLY, CDR2 FYNNEI. The CDR3 loop is CASIATGQNEKLFF. The CDR3 nucleotides read TGTGCCAGCATCGCGACAGGGCAGAATGAAAAACTGTTTTTT.

The rearrangement links TRBV7-9 to TRBJ1-1; D not resolved. The V and J ends lost 5 bases and 1 base respectively, with 8 bases between them. The germline V gene has CDR1 SEHNR and CDR2 FQNEAQ (reference sequence). The CDR3 loop spans 13 amino acids. The CDR3 is CASSLRPNTEAFF. CDR3 DNA sequence: TGTGCCAGCAGCCTCCGACCGAACACTGAAGCTTTCTTT.

The chain has TRBV9 and TRBJ2-5; D is undetermined. The V end lost 0 bases, the J end lost 5 bases, and 11 bases lay between the germline ends. The CDR3 sequence is 14 residues long. Per the germline V gene, CDR1 is SGDLS and CDR2 is YYNGEE. CDR3 DNA sequence: TGTGCCAGCAGCGTAGATAGTCAGGCTGAGACCCAGTACTTC. It encodes CASSVDSQAETQYF. The variable domain in full, completed from reference TRBV9 and TRBJ2-5, reads DSGVTQTPKHLITATGQRVTLRCSPRSGDLSVYWYQQSLDQGLQFLIQYYNGEERAKGNILERFSAQQFPDLHSELNLSSLELGDSALYFCASSVDSQAETQYFGPGTRLLVL.